The rows below give T cell receptor beta chains drawn from one sample of a study of beta chain features in type 1 diabetes. The table came from immunoSEQ multiplex PCR; TCRdb's copy has only in-frame clones and leaves some out. The sample consists of under 400,000 clones, roughly 21% of them appearing once. The sample consisted of naive CD4+ T cells from blood. These receptors were collected from a woman in her late teens or twenties in good health. The CDR3 runs from the conserved cysteine through the conserved F or W. Fields, in order: CDR3 DNA, CDR3 protein, J gene, D gene, V gene, clone size. D genes are given only for firm matches. Not all rows give a size; the values are once, few, many and, for expanded clones, a class.

CDR3 DNA: TGCGCCAGCAGCCAAGTCCCGATAGCGGGAGGGAGCACAGATACGCAGTATTTT
CDR3 protein: CASSQVPIAGGSTDTQYF
J gene: TRBJ2-3
D gene: TRBD2
V gene: TRBV4-1
clone size: few

CDR3 DNA: TGTGCCAGCAGCATGTTTCCGGGACTAGCGGGCCGCGAGCAGTACTTC
CDR3 protein: CASSMFPGLAGREQYF
J gene: TRBJ2-7
D gene: TRBD2
V gene: TRBV5-4
clone size: few

CDR3 DNA: TGTGCCAGCAGCGTCGCGGGGACAGCGGGAGCCGGGGAGCTGTTTTTT
CDR3 protein: CASSVAGTAGAGELFF
J gene: TRBJ2-2
D gene: .
V gene: TRBV9
clone size: .

CDR3 DNA: TGTGCCAGCTCCCTAGTGGCTCCAGCGGATACGCAGTATTTT
CDR3 protein: CASSLVAPADTQYF
J gene: TRBJ2-3
D gene: .
V gene: TRBV18
clone size: .

CDR3 DNA: TGTGCCAGCAGGGCCGTGGCTGAAGCTTTCTTT
CDR3 protein: CASRAVAEAFF
J gene: TRBJ1-1
D gene: .
V gene: TRBV25-1
clone size: few

CDR3 DNA: TGTGCCAGCAGTTCCGACAGGGGGCAAGAGACCCAGTACTTC
CDR3 protein: CASSSDRGQETQYF
J gene: TRBJ2-5
D gene: TRBD1
V gene: TRBV2
clone size: few

CDR3 DNA: TGTGCCAGCATCTCGGACAGGGGATCGGAGACCCAGTACTTC
CDR3 protein: CASISDRGSETQYF
J gene: TRBJ2-5
D gene: TRBD1
V gene: TRBV25-1
clone size: few

CDR3 DNA: TGTGCCTGGAGTCGTCTCCTATGGGCTAAAGCGGGTCTTGTTGAGCAGTTCTTC
CDR3 protein: CAWSRLLWAKAGLVEQFF
J gene: TRBJ2-1
D gene: .
V gene: TRBV30
clone size: .

CDR3 DNA: TGTGCCAGCAGCTTCGGGACAGGCAACCGAAACACCATATATTTT
CDR3 protein: CASSFGTGNRNTIYF
J gene: TRBJ1-3
D gene: TRBD1
V gene: TRBV7-9
clone size: .

CDR3 DNA: TGTGCCAGCAGCGTAGGGGTCGGGGAGGCTAGCGGCCCCTACAATGAGCAGTTCTTC
CDR3 protein: CASSVGVGEASGPYNEQFF
J gene: TRBJ2-1
D gene: TRBD2
V gene: TRBV9
clone size: few

CDR3 DNA: TGTGCCAGCAGCCAAGATTTAAGGGGAACTGAAGCTTTCTTT
CDR3 protein: CASSQDLRGTEAFF
J gene: TRBJ1-1
D gene: .
V gene: TRBV4-2
clone size: few

CDR3 DNA: TGTGCCAGCAGCTTTTCGGGACAGGGCTCCTACGAGCAGTACTTC
CDR3 protein: CASSFSGQGSYEQYF
J gene: TRBJ2-7
D gene: TRBD1
V gene: TRBV7-2
clone size: .

CDR3 DNA: TGTGCCAGCAGCGCCTATAGCGGGGTCCATGAGCAGTTCTTC
CDR3 protein: CASSAYSGVHEQFF
J gene: TRBJ2-1
D gene: TRBD2
V gene: TRBV7-2
clone size: once

CDR3 DNA: TGTGCCAGCAGCTTAGCTGGGGGAGGTGAAGCTTTCTTT
CDR3 protein: CASSLAGGGEAFF
J gene: TRBJ1-1
D gene: .
V gene: TRBV11-3
clone size: .

CDR3 DNA: TGTGCCAGCAGTTTACCCCGGGCCCAGTACTTC
CDR3 protein: CASSLPRAQYF
J gene: TRBJ2-5
D gene: .
V gene: TRBV28
clone size: .

CDR3 DNA: TGCGCCAGCAGCCAACGCACAGGATCCTATGGCTACACCTTC
CDR3 protein: CASSQRTGSYGYTF
J gene: TRBJ1-2
D gene: .
V gene: TRBV4-3
clone size: few

CDR3 DNA: TGTGCCAGCAGGGCTCAGACAGGGAGGAGAGAGACCCAGTACTTC
CDR3 protein: CASRAQTGRRETQYF
J gene: TRBJ2-5
D gene: .
V gene: TRBV2
clone size: .

CDR3 DNA: TGTGCCAGCAGCTTAGACCGGGGGGGGAACAATGAGCAGTTCTTC
CDR3 protein: CASSLDRGGNNEQFF
J gene: TRBJ2-1
D gene: TRBD2
V gene: TRBV13
clone size: .

CDR3 DNA: TGCGCCAGCAGCTTGAAGGGGACAGCCTTATACGAGCAGTACTTC
CDR3 protein: CASSLKGTALYEQYF
J gene: TRBJ2-7
D gene: TRBD1
V gene: TRBV5-1
clone size: .

CDR3 DNA: TGTGCCAGCAGCTGGGACTCCGCCACCGGGGAGCTGTTTTTT
CDR3 protein: CASSWDSATGELFF
J gene: TRBJ2-2
D gene: .
V gene: TRBV7-9
clone size: few

CDR3 DNA: TGTGCCAGCAGCTTACCGCCTAGCGGGAGCACAGATACGCAGTATTTT
CDR3 protein: CASSLPPSGSTDTQYF
J gene: TRBJ2-3
D gene: TRBD2
V gene: TRBV5-4
clone size: .

CDR3 DNA: TGTGCCAGCAGTGGGGACAGGGGGTTGGTTCAGCCCCAGCATTTT
CDR3 protein: CASSGDRGLVQPQHF
J gene: TRBJ1-5
D gene: TRBD1
V gene: TRBV2
clone size: few

CDR3 DNA: TGTGCCAGCAGCGTGACGGGACAGGGTCTCACAGATACGCAGTATTTT
CDR3 protein: CASSVTGQGLTDTQYF
J gene: TRBJ2-3
D gene: TRBD1
V gene: TRBV9
clone size: few

CDR3 DNA: TGTGCCAGCAGCGTACAGGGATCGGGCTCAGGCTACACCTTC
CDR3 protein: CASSVQGSGSGYTF
J gene: TRBJ1-2
D gene: .
V gene: TRBV7-9
clone size: few